This T cell receptor (beta chain) was identified during a study of OX40 agonist ivuxolimab in advanced cancers. Trimming cost V 6 bases and J 3 bases; bases outside gene matches: 6. Germline values: CDR1 MDHEN, CDR2 SYDVKM. The CDR3 length is 15 residues. Produced via immunoSEQ multiplex PCR; TCRdb's table is partial and in-frame only. The repertoire holds 78,000 or so clones, with approximately 91% as singletons. This chain joins TRBV28 and TRBJ1-5, with TRBD1 matching 9 bases. The clonotype was recovered from an adult with an advanced solid tumor such as melanoma, head and neck, liver or kidney cancer. The sequenced sample was CD4+ or CD8+ T cells sorted from blood, obtained in a trial of the OX40 agonist ivuxolimab. The CDR3 bases are TGTGCCAGCAGCCTTGGACAGGGGTACAATCAGCCCCAGCATTTT. Protein: CASSLGQGYNQPQHF. The complete variable domain, with remaining parts taken from reference TRBV28 and TRBJ1-5, reads DVKVTQSSRYLVKRTGEKVFLECVQDMDHENMFWYRQDPGLGLRLIYFSYDVKMKEKGDIPEGYSVSREKKERFSLILESASTNQTSMYLCASSLGQGYNQPQHFGDGTRLSIL.